These 6 T cell receptor beta chains share one sample of origin, sequenced in a study of cytomegalovirus exposure and HLA in healthy donors. Primers for the PCR totalled 60 Vbeta and 13 Jbeta. The repertoire was sequenced with immunoSEQ multiplex PCR; TCRdb's copy has only in-frame clones and lacks some. The table lists 130,000 to 150,000 clones, around a tenth of them singletons. Sample: PBMCs. The receptor source for this set is a male donor in good health and CMV-seronegative.

This clone was counted between two and nine times. V and J are TRBV9 and TRBJ2-3; D gene unclear. The CDR3 is 14 amino acids. From germline, CDR1 is SGDLS and CDR2 YYNGEE. V lost 0 bases and J 4 bases, leaving 9 bases between the germline ends. The CDR3 is CASSVDGLSDTQYF. The CDR3 DNA sequence: TGTGCCAGCAGCGTAGATGGCCTGTCAGATACGCAGTATTTT.

This clone was found a few times. The rearrangement links TRBV4-1 to TRBJ2-7; 7 bases map to TRBD1. CDR3 length equals 16 residues. CDR1 and CDR2 (germline): MGHRA, YSYEKL. V was clipped by 1 base and J by 2 bases; unmatched bases: 8. The CDR3 DNA reads TGCGCCAGCAGCCAAGGTGACTCGGGACAGACCTACGAGCAGTACTTC. Amino acids: CASSQGDSGQTYEQYF.

In its sample, this clone was seen once. The chain is built from TRBV4-2 and TRBJ2-1, with 9 positions matching TRBD2. The CDR3 is 20 residues long. The germline V gene has CDR1 LGHNA and CDR2 YNFKEQ. J was trimmed by 7 bases and V by 4 bases; bases with no gene match: 23. Here the CDR3 reads CASSRTYIGSGGIYRNEQFF. CDR3 DNA sequence: TGTGCCAGCAGCCGCACCTACATCGGTAGCGGGGGCATTTATCGGAATGAGCAGTTCTTC.

This clone has only a few counts. The chain uses TRBV6-6 and TRBJ1-1, with 7 bases identical to TRBD1. The CDR3 is 14 residues long. Germline-derived CDR1 and CDR2 are MNHNY and SVGAGI (reference sequence). Losses at the gene ends were 2 bases for V and 3 bases for J; bases not matched to a gene: 3. The CDR3 region has the DNA TGTGCCAGCAGTTACGGCAGGGGGGACACTGAAGCTTTCTTT. It yields the protein CASSYGRGDTEAFF.

This clone appeared once. The V and J genes are TRBV5-1 and TRBJ2-1; 13 bases align to TRBD2. Germline V gene lookup returns CDR1 SGHRS and CDR2 YFSETQ. The V segment lost 2 bases and the J segment 3 bases; nucleotides outside the gene matches: 8. The CDR3 has 18 residues. The CDR3 nucleotides are TGCGCCAGCAGCTTAGGGACTAGCGGGGTACTTTTCTACAATGAGCAGTTCTTC. Its translation is CASSLGTSGVLFYNEQFF.

This chain connects TRBV28 to TRBJ1-5; TRBD1 matches 7 bases. The germline gives CDR1 MDHEN, CDR2 SYDVKM. The CDR3 covers 17 residues. The junction had 14 bases not matched to a gene; V was cut back by 6 bases and J by 3 bases. CDR3 sequence: CASRPDRDSPINQPQHF. In DNA, the CDR3 is TGTGCCAGCAGGCCGGACCGGGACAGTCCTATCAATCAGCCCCAGCATTTT.